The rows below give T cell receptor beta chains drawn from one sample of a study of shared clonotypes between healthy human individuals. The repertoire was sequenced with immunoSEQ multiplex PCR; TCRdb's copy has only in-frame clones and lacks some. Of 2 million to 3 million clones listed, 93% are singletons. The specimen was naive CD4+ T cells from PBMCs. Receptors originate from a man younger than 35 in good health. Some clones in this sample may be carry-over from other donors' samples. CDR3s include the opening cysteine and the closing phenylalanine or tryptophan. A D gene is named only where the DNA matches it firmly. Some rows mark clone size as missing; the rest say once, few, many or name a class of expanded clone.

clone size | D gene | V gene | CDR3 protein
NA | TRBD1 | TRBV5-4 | CASSPNRGLGTEAFF
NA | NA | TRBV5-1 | CASSHRSLDTIYF
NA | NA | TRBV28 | CASSLRSGWETQYF
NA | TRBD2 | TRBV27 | CASVGLAGGRQETQYF
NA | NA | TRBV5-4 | CASSLWQGNNEAFF
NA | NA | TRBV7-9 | CASSLWTGELFF
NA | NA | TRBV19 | CASSMTAAGNEQYF
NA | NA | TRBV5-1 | CASSLVENPYNEQFF
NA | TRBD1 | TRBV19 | CASKSPQGASETQYF
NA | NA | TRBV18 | CASSPYSSTEAFF
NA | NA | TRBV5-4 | CASSGEPRVTEAFF
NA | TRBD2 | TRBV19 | CASSIVGLAPRLGLKNIQYF
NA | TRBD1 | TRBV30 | CAWSRRGQSNSPLHF
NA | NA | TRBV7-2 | CASSLVPGYEQYF
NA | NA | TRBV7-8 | CASSLAMGDTEAFF
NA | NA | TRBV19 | CASSSGVPQPQHF
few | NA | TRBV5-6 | CASSLVRYTMNTEAFF
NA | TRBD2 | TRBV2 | CARDSSGRTQRADTGELFF
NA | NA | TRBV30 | CAWRGSGEAEQFF
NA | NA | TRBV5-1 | CASSWGRDTPYEQYF
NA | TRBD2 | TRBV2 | CASSSTSGSGGTQYF
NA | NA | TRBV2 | CASSLETASYGYTF
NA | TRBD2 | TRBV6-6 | CASGLGEGLLGEQYF
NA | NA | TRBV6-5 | CASSPGHAETYEQYF
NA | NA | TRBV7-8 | CASSLWRQGRQPQHF
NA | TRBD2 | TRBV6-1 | CASSEGLAGGANTGELFF
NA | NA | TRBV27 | CASSLGGGAHNEQFF
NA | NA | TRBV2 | CASSERQGGEKLFF
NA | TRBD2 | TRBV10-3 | CAISKGLAGGLGDSYEQYF
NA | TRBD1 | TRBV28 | CASSLEGPGGRWPQHF
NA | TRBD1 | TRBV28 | CASNPTGAGQPQHF
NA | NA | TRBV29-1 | CSVFDGLKYGYTF
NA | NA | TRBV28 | CASSFWPTNEKLFF
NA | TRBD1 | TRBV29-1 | CSSGQDYGYTF
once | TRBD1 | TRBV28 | CASSSGAGGVNQPQHF
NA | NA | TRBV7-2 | CASSLRRGSSTDTQYF